This T cell receptor (beta chain) was retrieved from a study of blood T cell repertoires in COVID-19 (dated by TCRdb to the early 2020s). The study in broad terms: Samples from collaborators originated in the United States, Italy and Spain and spanned both the acute and convalescent phases of COVID-19. The prospective study material was composed of cDNA or gDNA derived from T cells, B-cell-depleted T cells, or PBMCs. The dataset comprised deeply sampled blood TCRbeta repertoires from subjects exposed to, actively infected with, or recovered from COVID-19. The repertoires were released in a freely available public database meant as a resource for research on the immune response to SARS-CoV-2. Samples came from the ongoing ImmuneRACE study (first 160 participants) plus 1,254 subjects from 6 global collaborators. The sample metadata nearly always contained a de-identified subject ID, COVID-19 status, age in years and sex. Where available, HLA class I and class II types were obtained from metadata supplied by the sample provider rather than from assay-based typing. The investigation overall reported the following: How much clinical and demographic metadata was included differed by source and by participant, and the metadata was provided uncurated.

The immunoSEQ Assay, a bias-controlled multiplex PCR, was used to amplify TCRbeta CDR3 regions from genomic DNA. In the paper's pipeline: Nucleated cell counts per sample were estimated from amplification of reference gene primers within the assay. To quantify the absolute abundance of each unique TCRbeta CDR3 rearrangement, sequence reads were collapsed and filtered. For each sample, productive Simpson clonality was calculated as the square root of Simpson's diversity index over productive rearrangements. The immuneACCESS repertoire file appears here via TCRdb, limited to in-frame rearrangements. These files lack a portion of the clones; in checked studies, under half of the deficit traces to unresolved V genes, and the cause of the others is not known. V, J and clone size reflect that table, while D and trimming were determined from the DNA. A total of about 150,000 clones appear in this sample, roughly 84% of them only once. Jointly, the top ten make up around 9% of the sample.

One collaborating source in Seattle enrolled patients during active infection and followed them longitudinally through the course of disease. Whole blood was collected in K2EDTA tubes by collaborating institutions according to the institutions' own protocols. For TCRbeta analysis, collaborator samples were shipped as frozen whole blood, as isolated PBMCs, or as DNA extracted from either sample type. The CDR3 measures 15 amino acids from cysteine to phenylalanine. Only CDR3 DNA is held: 45 bases, read in frame from base 1. V is pruned by 5 bases and J by 10 bases, leaving 15 bases of the junction without a gene match. The germline V gene encodes CDR1 SGHTA and CDR2 FQGNSA. As concerns this clone: Its recognized antigen is unknown. Per-base qualities were not stored, and no clone one base away is much larger.

The TCR originated in a young man with COVID-19, enrolled during active disease. The rearranged chain carries TRBV7-2 and TRBJ1-1, with 8 junctional bases fitting TRBD1. The sequencing input was peripheral blood. CDR3 region: CASSAAGQAPVLAFF. The DNA reads as follows: TGTGCCAGCAGCGCGGCGGGACAGGCACCAGTTCTAGCTTTCTTT.